The 23 T cell receptor beta chains below were found in one sample sequenced in a study of cytomegalovirus exposure and HLA in healthy donors. PCR involved 60 Vbeta and 13 Jbeta primers. The repertoire was sequenced with immunoSEQ multiplex PCR; TCRdb's copy has only in-frame clones and lacks some. The sample has about 98,000 clones; around 67% are singletons. Source material: PBMCs. The receptors originated from a male donor in good health and CMV-seronegative.

The chain links TRBV9 to TRBJ2-2; 10 nucleotides line up with TRBD1. V was clipped by 3 bases and J by 4 bases; unmatched bases: 3. From germline, CDR1 is SGDLS and CDR2 YYNGEE. CDR3 size: 15 residues. The CDR3 here is CASSGQGASTGELFF. The CDR3 DNA sequence: TGTGCCAGCAGCGGACAGGGGGCGAGCACCGGGGAGCTGTTTTTT.

The V and J genes are TRBV5-4 and TRBJ1-3; weak D call: TRBD1 (5 bases). Germline loops: CDR1 SGHNT, CDR2 YYREEE (reference sequence). The CDR3 contains 14 residues. Trimming stripped 4 bases from V and 3 bases from J, with 11 bases between. This CDR3 is CASSPGTFGNTIYF. The CDR3 region has the DNA TGTGCCAGCAGCCCTGGGACTTTTGGAAACACCATATATTTT.

This clone was detected once. The chain employs TRBV5-1 and TRBJ2-3, with 7 bases lining up with TRBD2. CDR3 size: 15 residues. Germline V gene sequence: CDR1 SGHRS, CDR2 YFSETQ. The junction had 3 bases not matched to a gene; V was cut back by 0 bases and J by 2 bases. CDR3: CASSLGEGNTDTQYF. CDR3 nucleotide sequence: TGCGCCAGCAGCTTGGGGGAGGGTAACACAGATACGCAGTATTTT.

The chain has TRBV28 and TRBJ1-1, with a possible D match to TRBD1 (5 bases). Germline assignment: CDR1 MDHEN and CDR2 SYDVKM. The CDR3 sequence is 13 residues long. Trimming took off 10 bases at V and 4 bases at J, with 16 bases between the two ends. The CDR3 loop is CAIARDLGTEAFF. The DNA of the CDR3 is TGTGCCATCGCCAGGGATTTGGGCACTGAAGCTTTCTTT.

The J gene is TRBJ2-1, the V gene TRBV19; 11 nucleotides agree with TRBD2. This CDR3 comprises 15 residues. The germline V gene has CDR1 LNHDA and CDR2 SQIVND (reference sequence). V gave up 5 bases and J gave up 8 bases; unmatched junction bases: 8. The CDR3, as DNA: TGTGCCAGTAGTGAAACTAGCGGGAGTCTGGATGAGCAGTTCTTC. Its protein is CASSETSGSLDEQFF.

The chain is built from TRBV9 and TRBJ2-2; tentative D call: TRBD2 (6 bases). The V gene lost 2 bases and the J gene lost 1 base, with 9 bases spanning the gap. The CDR3 runs to 15 residues. The germline gives CDR1 SGDLS, CDR2 YYNGEE. The CDR3 spells CASSVDGRNTGELFF. As DNA, the CDR3 is TGTGCCAGCAGCGTTGACGGGAGGAACACCGGGGAGCTGTTTTTT.

This clone was counted a few times. The rearrangement joins TRBV5-4 to TRBJ2-5; tentatively, D is TRBD1 (6 bases). The V and J ends lost 0 bases and 3 bases respectively, with 9 bases between them. The CDR3 covers 14 residues. Per the germline V gene, CDR1 is SGHNT and CDR2 is YYREEE (reference sequence). The CDR3 protein is CASSLVEGEETQYF. As DNA, the CDR3 is TGTGCCAGCAGCTTGGTTGAGGGGGAAGAGACCCAGTACTTC.

The chain links TRBV2 to TRBJ2-7; 10 positions agree with TRBD2. CDR1 is SNHLY, CDR2 FYNNEI, per germline. The CDR3 extends over 14 amino acids. J was trimmed by 1 base and V by 5 bases; bases with no gene match: 2. The CDR3 spells CASSILAGSYEQYF. The CDR3, as DNA: TGTGCCAGCAGTATACTAGCGGGGTCCTACGAGCAGTACTTC.

V usage is TRBV6-5 and J usage is TRBJ2-7; TRBD2 agrees at 11 bases. J gave up 5 bases and V 5 bases, and 5 bases lay outside the gene matches. The length of the CDR3 is 14 residues. CDR1 is MNHEY and CDR2 is SVGAGI in the germline V gene. The CDR3 sequence is CASSPSGRSHEQYF. CDR3 DNA sequence: TGTGCCAGCAGTCCTAGCGGGAGGTCCCACGAGCAGTACTTC.

The V gene is TRBV13, the J gene TRBJ1-1; D ambiguous. The CDR3 totals 14 residues. Per germline, CDR1 PRHDT and CDR2 FYEKMQ (reference sequence). V lost 5 bases, J lost 4 bases, and 14 bases lay in between. Here the CDR3 DNA reads TGTGCCAGCAGCCCAACGGTGCGGGGCACTGAAGCTTTCTTT. It codes for CASSPTVRGTEAFF.

The chain recombines TRBV28 with TRBJ1-5; the match to TRBD1 covers 7 bases. The trim removed 3 bases at V and 5 bases at J, leaving 10 bases unmatched. CDR3 length: 16 residues. Germline CDR1 and CDR2: MDHEN and SYDVKM. The CDR3 nucleotides read TGTGCCAGCAGTTTGCAACAGGGGTTGGTTGATCAGCCCCAGCATTTT. It translates to CASSLQQGLVDQPQHF.

This CDR3 is CASSPQGWVPHTEAFF. The CDR3 DNA follows: TGTGCCAGCAGCCCCCAGGGATGGGTCCCGCACACTGAAGCTTTCTTT. This sequence joins TRBV28 and TRBJ1-1, with TRBD1 as a possible D gene (5 bases). The CDR3 is 16 amino acids. V was cut by 6 bases and J by 3 bases, with 20 bases left in between. Germline values: CDR1 MDHEN, CDR2 SYDVKM.

This sequence joins TRBV6-6 and TRBJ1-4; the D gene is possibly TRBD1 (5 bases). Germline values: CDR1 MNHNY, CDR2 SVGAGI (reference sequence). The V end lost 6 bases, the J end lost 12 bases, and 20 bases lay between the germline ends. The CDR3 contains 14 residues. CDR3 protein: CASRHRVGGLELFF. CDR3 sequence (DNA): TGTGCCAGCAGACATCGGGTGGGGGGTCTCGAACTGTTTTTT.

The chain couples TRBV7-8 to TRBJ2-7, with 8 nucleotides matching TRBD2. The V gene's germline CDR1 is SGHVS and CDR2 FQNEAQ. This CDR3 has 18 amino acids. Trimming took 5 bases from V and 0 from J; bases not matched to a gene: 15. The CDR3 DNA reads as TGTGCCAGCAGCCGAGGGCTCGTGACTAGCGCCCTCTCCTACGAGCAGTACTTC. Translated, it gives CASSRGLVTSALSYEQYF.

V and J are TRBV5-1 and TRBJ2-7, with TRBD2 matching 14 bases. V was pared by 1 base and J by 0 bases, with 9 bases of the junction left unmatched. CDR3 length: 19 residues. The germline V gene has CDR1 SGHRS and CDR2 YFSETQ. This CDR3 is CASSLSRGLAGEPSYEQYF. The CDR3 coding sequence is TGCGCCAGCAGCTTGTCCCGGGGACTAGCGGGAGAGCCCTCCTACGAGCAGTACTTC.

The rearrangement joins TRBV5-1 to TRBJ2-1; 10 bases line up with TRBD2. The CDR3 length is 15 residues. Per the germline V gene, CDR1 is SGHRS and CDR2 is YFSETQ. V lost 7 bases and J lost 0; bases outside the gene matches: 4. The CDR3 protein is CASGTSGASYNEQFF. The CDR3, as DNA: TGCGCCAGCGGAACTAGCGGGGCCTCCTACAATGAGCAGTTCTTC. The full variable domain, completed using reference TRBV5-1 and TRBJ2-1, is KAGVTQTPRYLIKTRGQQVTLSCSPISGHRSVSWYQQTPGQGLQFLFEYFSETQRNKGNFPGRFSGRQFSNSRSEMNVSTLELGDSALYLCASGTSGASYNEQFFGPGTRLTVL.

In this sample, this clone turned up a few times. This chain joins TRBV25-1 and TRBJ2-2; D gene uncertain. The germline V and J ends were trimmed by 7 bases and 3 bases, with 6 bases remaining between them. CDR3 size: 12 residues. CDR1 is MGHDK, CDR2 SYGVNS, per germline. Written as DNA, the CDR3 is TGTGCCAGCACCAAATACACCGGGGAGCTGTTTTTT. Residues: CASTKYTGELFF. The full variable domain, with the rest looked up from reference TRBV25-1 and TRBJ2-2, is EADIYQTPRYLVIGTGKKITLECSQTMGHDKMYWYQQDPGMELHLIHYSYGVNSTEKGDLSSESTVSRIRTEHFPLTLESARPSHTSQYLCASTKYTGELFFGEGSRLTVL.

This clone turned up a few times. The chain uses TRBV4-1 and TRBJ2-3; TRBD2 matches 9 bases. Trimming removed 3 bases from V and 2 bases from J; junction bases left unmatched: 6. The length of the CDR3 is 16 residues. Germline loops: CDR1 MGHRA, CDR2 YSYEKL. CDR3 amino acids: CASSHRASGITDTQYF. CDR3 DNA sequence: TGCGCCAGCAGCCATCGGGCTAGCGGGATCACAGATACGCAGTATTTT.

The chain uses TRBV7-3 and TRBJ1-5; D not resolved. Germline V CDR1 and CDR2: SGHTA, FQGTGA. CDR3 length: 15 residues. Trimming stripped 0 bases from V and 1 base from J, with 7 bases between. The CDR3 nucleotides read TGTGCCAGCAGCTTAACGTCGGGAAGCAATCAGCCCCAGCATTTT. Encoded protein: CASSLTSGSNQPQHF.

This clone has only a few counts. The J gene is TRBJ2-3, the V gene TRBV9; the match to TRBD1 covers 8 bases. This CDR3 contains 16 residues. The V segment lost 2 bases and the J segment 3 bases; nucleotides outside the gene matches: 8. CDR1 and CDR2 from the germline V gene are SGDLS and YYNGEE. CDR3 sequence: CASSVRQGRGTDTQYF. The DNA of the CDR3 is TGTGCCAGCAGCGTTCGACAGGGGCGGGGTACAGATACGCAGTATTTT. The whole variable domain, filled in from reference TRBV9 and TRBJ2-3, reads DSGVTQTPKHLITATGQRVTLRCSPRSGDLSVYWYQQSLDQGLQFLIQYYNGEERAKGNILERFSAQQFPDLHSELNLSSLELGDSALYFCASSVRQGRGTDTQYFGPGTRLTVL.

As DNA, the CDR3 is TGTGCCAGCAGCTTCGGACTAGGGGATGACACAGATACGCAGTATTTT. Protein: CASSFGLGDDTDTQYF. The chain couples TRBV5-4 to TRBJ2-3, with 7 bases lining up with TRBD2. The germline V gene encodes CDR1 SGHNT and CDR2 YYREEE (reference sequence). Unmatched junction bases numbered 8, after V lost 2 bases and J lost 2 bases. The CDR3 is 16 residues long.

The rearrangement links TRBV6-1 to TRBJ2-1; D is undetermined. The V gene's germline CDR1 is MNHNS and CDR2 SASEGT. The CDR3 length is 13 residues. With 5 bases removed from V and 4 bases from J, the gap between germline ends came to 9 bases. CDR3 sequence (DNA): TGTGCCAGCAGTAACTCAGGATACAATGAGCAGTTCTTC. This codes for CASSNSGYNEQFF.

This clone has a single count. The V gene is TRBV28, the J gene TRBJ1-1; tentative D call: TRBD1 (5 bases). V lost 6 bases to trimming and J lost 6 bases, with 14 bases between them. This CDR3 spans 13 amino acids. The V gene's germline CDR1 is MDHEN and CDR2 SYDVKM. The CDR3 spells CASSPLGGAEAFF. The DNA of the CDR3 is TGTGCCAGCAGCCCACTCGGGGGGGCTGAAGCTTTCTTT.